The rows below give T cell receptor beta chains drawn from one sample of a study of blood T cell repertoires in COVID-19. Clones were sequenced by immunoSEQ multiplex PCR, and TCRdb holds only the in-frame ones, with some missing. The sample records more than 200,000 clones, around 80% being singletons. The sequencing sample was made of PBMCs or T cells enriched from blood (not recorded which). The receptors here all came from a woman aged 40 to 50 with acute COVID-19. Each CDR3 is given with its conserved first and last residue. Each record gives: V gene, CDR3 protein.

v_call: TRBV7-3
cdr3_aa: CASSLGLPADTQYF

v_call: TRBV27
cdr3_aa: CASSYQGHSGNTIYF

v_call: TRBV3-1/TRBV3-2
cdr3_aa: CASSLEPGYSYNEQFF

v_call: TRBV27
cdr3_aa: CASGPRGGGSYEQYF

v_call: TRBV9
cdr3_aa: CASSVGGQGVGTEAFF

v_call: TRBV6-5
cdr3_aa: CASSRGVNTEAFF

v_call: TRBV6-5
cdr3_aa: CASRETGNQPQHF

v_call: TRBV6-6
cdr3_aa: CASSYSPDRATEAFF

v_call: TRBV7-8
cdr3_aa: CASSGTASFNSPLHF

v_call: TRBV10-1
cdr3_aa: CASSENIMRDEQFF

v_call: TRBV29-1
cdr3_aa: CSVARPSGRGVYEQYF

v_call: TRBV6-2/TRBV6-3
cdr3_aa: CASSYMGTGRSNQPQHF

v_call: TRBV5-1
cdr3_aa: CASSSTHPYGYTF

v_call: TRBV3-1/TRBV3-2
cdr3_aa: CASSLFGGTEAFF

v_call: TRBV21-1
cdr3_aa: CASTLDRGENNSPLHF

v_call: TRBV5-6
cdr3_aa: CASSLQGHEQFF

v_call: TRBV5-6
cdr3_aa: CASSGAGGSGYGYTF

v_call: TRBV11-2
cdr3_aa: CASSFTAYYEQYF

v_call: TRBV28
cdr3_aa: CASTSGTAAYGYTF

v_call: TRBV7-2
cdr3_aa: CASTRDRATDTQYF

v_call: TRBV28
cdr3_aa: CASITPGGRRQPQHF

v_call: TRBV7-3
cdr3_aa: CASSPNSGYQETQYF

v_call: TRBV3-1/TRBV3-2
cdr3_aa: CASSPSWSGANYGYTF

v_call: TRBV7-3
cdr3_aa: CASSPHSGGVTDTQYF

v_call: TRBV29-1
cdr3_aa: CSVANEPVNTGELFF

v_call: TRBV24-1
cdr3_aa: CATSGQPAYEQYF

v_call: TRBV7-2
cdr3_aa: CASSPTGTGGPWPQHF

v_call: TRBV6-5
cdr3_aa: CASSYRTTGGRAPAFF

v_call: TRBV2
cdr3_aa: CEGQGNTEAFF

v_call: TRBV19
cdr3_aa: CASTTQGLSGEKLFF

v_call: TRBV9
cdr3_aa: CASSVGVATTEKLHF

v_call: TRBV19
cdr3_aa: CASSWGDAEAFF

v_call: TRBV4-1
cdr3_aa: CASSQEAVVPGVGQYF

v_call: TRBV19
cdr3_aa: CASSIIAVGRGTEAFF

v_call: TRBV4-2
cdr3_aa: CASSPEVGGEKLFF

v_call: TRBV29-1
cdr3_aa: CSVGLQVRAGAFF

v_call: TRBV30
cdr3_aa: CAWSAGRANHYGYTF

v_call: TRBV11-3
cdr3_aa: CASSLRQGGEAFF

v_call: TRBV6-5
cdr3_aa: CASILSGGNSYEQYF

v_call: TRBV2
cdr3_aa: CASSENPGTKETQYF

v_call: TRBV5-6
cdr3_aa: CASSLGQALNFYEQYF

v_call: TRBV5-1
cdr3_aa: CASSPTPSGANVLTF

v_call: TRBV28
cdr3_aa: CASSPIFARGAGGGETQYF

v_call: TRBV28
cdr3_aa: CASSHSYEQYF

v_call: TRBV4-3
cdr3_aa: CASSQGGDQPQHF